This T cell receptor beta chain was identified during a study of blood T cell repertoires in COVID-19. About the research overall: COVID-19 samples, acute and convalescent, were from the United States, Italy and Spain.

TCRdb's copy holds only in-frame clones and misses some; the assay was immunoSEQ multiplex PCR. This sample has about 440,000 clones, with 90% found just once. Cohort placement rested on clinical history that participants reported themselves. CDR3 length: 15 amino acids. Germline loops: CDR1 SEHNR, CDR2 FQNEAQ (reference sequence). Trimming shortened V by 5 bases and J by 4 bases, and 17 bases separated the two germline ends. The material sequenced was PBMCs or T cells enriched from blood (not recorded which). The J gene is TRBJ1-1, the V gene TRBV7-9, with D possibly being TRBD1 (5 bases). This sequence originates from a man younger than 35 who had recovered from COVID-19. CDR3 DNA sequence: TGTGCCAGCAGCCCCCCTGGGGAGGGACGCACTGAAGCTTTCTTT. Translation gives CASSPPGEGRTEAFF.